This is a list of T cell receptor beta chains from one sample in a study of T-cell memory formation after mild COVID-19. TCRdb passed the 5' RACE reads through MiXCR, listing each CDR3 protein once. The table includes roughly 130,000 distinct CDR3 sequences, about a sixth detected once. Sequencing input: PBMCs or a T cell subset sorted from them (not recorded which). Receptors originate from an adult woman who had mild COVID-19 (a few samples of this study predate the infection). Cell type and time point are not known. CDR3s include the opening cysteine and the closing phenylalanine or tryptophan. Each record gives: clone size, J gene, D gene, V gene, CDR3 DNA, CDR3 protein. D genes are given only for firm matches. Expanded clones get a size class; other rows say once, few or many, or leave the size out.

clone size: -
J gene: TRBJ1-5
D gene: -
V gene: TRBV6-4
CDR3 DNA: TGTGCCAGCAGCGGGGTCCTCGGGCATCAGCCCCAGCATTTT
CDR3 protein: CASSGVLGHQPQHF

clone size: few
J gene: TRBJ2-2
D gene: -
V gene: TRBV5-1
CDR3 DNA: TGCGCCAGCAGCCTGGGGCCGGAGAACACCGGGGAGCTGTTTTTT
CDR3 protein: CASSLGPENTGELFF

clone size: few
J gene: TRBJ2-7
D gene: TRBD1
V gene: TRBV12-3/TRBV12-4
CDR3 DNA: TGTGCCAGCAGAGAACCGGGACAGGGTGCCTACGAGCAGTACTTC
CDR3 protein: CASREPGQGAYEQYF

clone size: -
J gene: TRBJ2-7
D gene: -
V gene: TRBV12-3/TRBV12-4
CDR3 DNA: TGTGCCAGCAGTTTAGGGGCAGGGAGTGGTGAGCAGTACTTC
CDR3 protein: CASSLGAGSGEQYF

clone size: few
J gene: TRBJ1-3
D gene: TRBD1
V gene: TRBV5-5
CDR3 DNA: TGTGCCAGCAGCTTGTGGTCAGGGGGAACTGGAAACACCATATATTTT
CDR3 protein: CASSLWSGGTGNTIYF

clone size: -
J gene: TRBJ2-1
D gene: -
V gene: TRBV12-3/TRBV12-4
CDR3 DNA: TGTGCCAGCAGCTTGGGTCACCTAGGAGAGCAGTTCTTC
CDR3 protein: CASSLGHLGEQFF

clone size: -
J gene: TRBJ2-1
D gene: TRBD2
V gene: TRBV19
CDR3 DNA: TGTGCCAGCAGGGGGGGACTAGCGCATGAGCAGTTCTTC
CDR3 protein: CASRGGLAHEQFF

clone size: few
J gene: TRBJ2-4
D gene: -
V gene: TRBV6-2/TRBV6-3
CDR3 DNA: TGTGCCAGCAGTTATCTCTTCCGGTCTTCGGACATTCAGTACTTC
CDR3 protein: CASSYLFRSSDIQYF

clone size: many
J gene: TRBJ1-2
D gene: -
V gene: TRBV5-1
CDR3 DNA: TGCGCCAGCAGCCCGATCACAGACTATGGCTACACCTTC
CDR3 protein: CASSPITDYGYTF

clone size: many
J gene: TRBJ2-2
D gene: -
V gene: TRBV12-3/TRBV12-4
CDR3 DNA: TGTGCCAGCAGCCGCACCCAGACTAGTTTGAACACCGGGGAGCTGTTTTTT
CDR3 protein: CASSRTQTSLNTGELFF

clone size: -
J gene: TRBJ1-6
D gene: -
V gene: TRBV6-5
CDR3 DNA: TGTGCCAGCAGTTACCCTAGGGGCGCTACAGCGACTAATTCACCCCTCCACTTT
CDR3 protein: CASSYPRGATATNSPLHF

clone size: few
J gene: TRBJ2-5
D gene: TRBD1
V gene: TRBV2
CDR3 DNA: TGTGCCAGCAGTCGGGACAGGGGGCGGGAGACCCAGTACTTC
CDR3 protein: CASSRDRGRETQYF

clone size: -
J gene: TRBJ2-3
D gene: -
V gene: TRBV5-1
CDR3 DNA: TGCGCCAGCAGCCCCCGACAGGCCACAGATACGCAGTATTTT
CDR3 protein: CASSPRQATDTQYF

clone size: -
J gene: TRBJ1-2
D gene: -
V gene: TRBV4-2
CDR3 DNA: TGTGCCAGCAGCCAAGAAACTCTAGAGGCGATTAACGCTGGCTACACCTTC
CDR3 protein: CASSQETLEAINAGYTF

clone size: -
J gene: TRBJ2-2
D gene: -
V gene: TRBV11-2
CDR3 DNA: TGTGCCAGCAGCCGGGGCGACTGGGAGCTGTTTTTT
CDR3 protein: CASSRGDWELFF

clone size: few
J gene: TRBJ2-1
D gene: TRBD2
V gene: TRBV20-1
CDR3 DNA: TGCAGTGCTAGGGATAGTAGGACTAGCGGAGCCTACAATGAGCAGTTCTTC
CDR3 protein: CSARDSRTSGAYNEQFF

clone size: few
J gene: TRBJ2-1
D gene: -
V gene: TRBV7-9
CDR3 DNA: TGTGCCAGCAGCTTAATGACACTTGAGCAGTTCTTC
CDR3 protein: CASSLMTLEQFF

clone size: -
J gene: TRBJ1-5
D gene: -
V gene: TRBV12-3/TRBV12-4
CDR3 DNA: TGTGCCAGCAGTTTCAGGGGAGATCAGCCCCAGCATTTT
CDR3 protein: CASSFRGDQPQHF

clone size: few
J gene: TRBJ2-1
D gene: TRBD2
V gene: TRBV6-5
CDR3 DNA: TGTGCCAGCAGAACGGCCGGGGGGAGGTACAATGAGCAGTTCTTC
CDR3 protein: CASRTAGGRYNEQFF

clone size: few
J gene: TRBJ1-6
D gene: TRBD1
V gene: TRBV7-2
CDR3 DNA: TGTGCCAGCAGCCGATGGGACAGGGCCTTTGGGGATAATTCACCCCTCCACTTT
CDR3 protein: CASSRWDRAFGDNSPLHF

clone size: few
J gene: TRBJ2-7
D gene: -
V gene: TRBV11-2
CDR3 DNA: TGTGCCAGCAGCTTAGGTGTGTTGCGGGGCCCACCCTACGAGCAGTACTTC
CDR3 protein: CASSLGVLRGPPYEQYF

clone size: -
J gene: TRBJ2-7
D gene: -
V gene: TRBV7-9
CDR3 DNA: TGTGCCAGCAGCTTAGTACTCCCCGAGCAGTACTTC
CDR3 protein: CASSLVLPEQYF

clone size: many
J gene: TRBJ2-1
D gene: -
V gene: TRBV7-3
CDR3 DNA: TGTGCCAGCAGCTTCTATAGGGCCAATGAGCAGTTCTTC
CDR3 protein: CASSFYRANEQFF

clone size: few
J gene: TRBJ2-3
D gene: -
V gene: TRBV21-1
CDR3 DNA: TGTGCCAGCTTTGGGACTAGTGCCACAGATACGCAGTATTTT
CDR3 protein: CASFGTSATDTQYF

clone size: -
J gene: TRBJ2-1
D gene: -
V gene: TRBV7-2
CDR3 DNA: TGTGCCAGCAGCTTAGCTGGGAGAGGCTATCCGTTTAGCTCCTACAATGAGCAGTTCTTC
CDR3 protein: CASSLAGRGYPFSSYNEQFF

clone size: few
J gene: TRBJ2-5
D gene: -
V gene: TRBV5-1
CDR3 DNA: TGCGCCAGCAGCTTGGCCGGTATCGAAGAGACCCAGTACTTC
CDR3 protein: CASSLAGIEETQYF

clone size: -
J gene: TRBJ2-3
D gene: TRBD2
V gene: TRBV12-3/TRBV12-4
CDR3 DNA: TGTGCCAGCAGTCGACTAGCGGGAGTGGGAGATACGCAGTATTTT
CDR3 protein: CASSRLAGVGDTQYF

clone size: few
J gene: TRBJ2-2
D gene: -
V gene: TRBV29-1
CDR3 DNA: TGCAGCGTTGACGAGGGGTATAACACCGGGGAGCTGTTTTTT
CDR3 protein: CSVDEGYNTGELFF

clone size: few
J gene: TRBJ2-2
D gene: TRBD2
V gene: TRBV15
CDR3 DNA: TGTGCCACCAGCAGCCGACTAGCGGGGGCCGCAACCGGGGAGCTGTTTTTT
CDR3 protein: CATSSRLAGAATGELFF

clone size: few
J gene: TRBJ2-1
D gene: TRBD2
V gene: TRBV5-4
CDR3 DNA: TGTGCCAGCAGCCCACTCCGGCCTAGCGGGGGGACTGAGCAGTTCTTC
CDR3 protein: CASSPLRPSGGTEQFF

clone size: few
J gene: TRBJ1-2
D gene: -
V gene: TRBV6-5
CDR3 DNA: TGTGCCAGCAGTTACACCCGGAAGGGAGCCCTCCGCTATGGCTACACCTTC
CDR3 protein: CASSYTRKGALRYGYTF

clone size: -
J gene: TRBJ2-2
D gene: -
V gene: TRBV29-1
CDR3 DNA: TGCAGCGTTGAAGGTCAGCCGGGACAGAACACCGGGGAGCTGTTTTTT
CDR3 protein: CSVEGQPGQNTGELFF

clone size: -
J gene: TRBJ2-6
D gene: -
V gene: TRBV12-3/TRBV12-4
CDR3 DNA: TGTGCCAGCAGTTTCGCCCCAAGCTCTGGGGCCAACGTCCTGACTTTC
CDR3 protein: CASSFAPSSGANVLTF

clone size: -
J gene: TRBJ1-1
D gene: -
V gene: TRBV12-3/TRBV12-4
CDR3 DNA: TGTGCCAGCAGTTACCTTCCGGGGACTGAAGCTTTCTTT
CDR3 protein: CASSYLPGTEAFF

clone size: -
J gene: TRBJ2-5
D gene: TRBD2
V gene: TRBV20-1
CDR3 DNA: TGCAGTGCTCTAGCGGGACAAGAGACCCAGTACTTC
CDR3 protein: CSALAGQETQYF

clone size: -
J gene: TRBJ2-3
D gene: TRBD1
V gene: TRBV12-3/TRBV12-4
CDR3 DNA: TGTGCCAGCAGTCCACCTGATCGGGACAGGGGGCGTCGGGCGCAGTATTTT
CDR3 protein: CASSPPDRDRGRRAQYF

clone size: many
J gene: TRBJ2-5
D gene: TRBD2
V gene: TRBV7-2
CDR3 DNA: TGTGCCAGCAGCTTTGTAGCGGGGGGTACGGAGACCCAGTACTTC
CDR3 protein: CASSFVAGGTETQYF

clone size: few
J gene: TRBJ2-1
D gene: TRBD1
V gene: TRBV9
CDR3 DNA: TGTGCCAGCAGCGTAGGACAGGGGAGCTACAATGAGCAGTTCTTC
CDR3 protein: CASSVGQGSYNEQFF

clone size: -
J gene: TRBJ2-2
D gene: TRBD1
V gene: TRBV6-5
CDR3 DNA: TGTGCCAGCAGTAACGAACAGGGGACCGGGGAGCTGTTTTTT
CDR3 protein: CASSNEQGTGELFF

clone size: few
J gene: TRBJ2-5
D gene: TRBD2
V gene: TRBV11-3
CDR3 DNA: TGTGCCAGCAGCATAGCGGGAGCGGGTGAGACCCAGTACTTC
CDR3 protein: CASSIAGAGETQYF

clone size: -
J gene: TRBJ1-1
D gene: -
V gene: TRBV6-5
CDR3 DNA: TGTGCCAGCACCCCGGTAGGGCCTATGAACACTGAAGCTTTCTTT
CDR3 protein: CASTPVGPMNTEAFF

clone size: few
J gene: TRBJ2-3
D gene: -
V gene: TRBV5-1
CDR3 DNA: TGCGCCAGCAGCTATATGACTAGTTCAGATACGCAGTATTTT
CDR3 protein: CASSYMTSSDTQYF

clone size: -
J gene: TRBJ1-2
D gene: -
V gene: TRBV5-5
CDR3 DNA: TGTGCCAGCAGCCTAAACCAGGGGCCTTATGGCTACACCTTC
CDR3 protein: CASSLNQGPYGYTF

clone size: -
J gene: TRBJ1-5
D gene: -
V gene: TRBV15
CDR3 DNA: TGTGCCACCAGCGAACGTTCTGGCAATCAGCCCCAGCATTTT
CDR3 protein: CATSERSGNQPQHF

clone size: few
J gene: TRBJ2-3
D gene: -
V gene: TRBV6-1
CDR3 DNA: TGTGCCAGCAGGAGGACAGATACGCAGTATTTT
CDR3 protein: CASRRTDTQYF

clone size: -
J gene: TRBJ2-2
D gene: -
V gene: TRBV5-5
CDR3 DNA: TGTGCCAGCAGCTCAGGGGGCGGGAGGGGTTTCACCGGGGAGCTGTTTTTT
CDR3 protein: CASSSGGGRGFTGELFF